This TCR beta chain stems from a study of blood T cell repertoires in COVID-19. About the study: Both acute and convalescent COVID-19 samples were obtained from the United States, Italy and Spain.

Method: immunoSEQ multiplex PCR; TCRdb's copy keeps in-frame clones and lacks some. The table has 200,000 to 250,000 clones, 82% seen once. This CDR3 is 15 amino acids long. Germline V gene lookup returns CDR1 SGHTA and CDR2 FQGNSA. The V gene lost 1 base and the J gene lost 0 bases, with 7 bases spanning the gap. The chain couples TRBV7-2 to TRBJ2-1; no clear D. Sequencing used peripheral blood. The TCR was taken from a woman younger than 35 with acute or convalescent COVID-19. CDR3 in amino acids: CASSLGPSSYNEQFF. CDR3 DNA sequence: TGTGCCAGCAGCTTAGGCCCGAGCTCCTACAATGAGCAGTTCTTC.